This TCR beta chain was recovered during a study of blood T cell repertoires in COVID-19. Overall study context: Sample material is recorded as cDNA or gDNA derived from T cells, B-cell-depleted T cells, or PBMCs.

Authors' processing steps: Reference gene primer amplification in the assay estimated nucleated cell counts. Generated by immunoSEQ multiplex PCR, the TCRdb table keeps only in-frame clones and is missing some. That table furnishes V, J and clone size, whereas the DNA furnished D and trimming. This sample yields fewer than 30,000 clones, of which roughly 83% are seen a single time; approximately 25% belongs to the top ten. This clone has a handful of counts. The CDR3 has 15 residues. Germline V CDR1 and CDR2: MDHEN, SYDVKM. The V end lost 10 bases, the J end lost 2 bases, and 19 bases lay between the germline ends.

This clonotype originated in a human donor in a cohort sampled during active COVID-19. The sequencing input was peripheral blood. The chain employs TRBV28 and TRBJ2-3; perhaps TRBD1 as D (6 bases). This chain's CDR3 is CATGNRESYTDTQYF. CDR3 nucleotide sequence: TGTGCCACCGGTAACAGGGAGTCTTACACAGATACGCAGTATTTT.